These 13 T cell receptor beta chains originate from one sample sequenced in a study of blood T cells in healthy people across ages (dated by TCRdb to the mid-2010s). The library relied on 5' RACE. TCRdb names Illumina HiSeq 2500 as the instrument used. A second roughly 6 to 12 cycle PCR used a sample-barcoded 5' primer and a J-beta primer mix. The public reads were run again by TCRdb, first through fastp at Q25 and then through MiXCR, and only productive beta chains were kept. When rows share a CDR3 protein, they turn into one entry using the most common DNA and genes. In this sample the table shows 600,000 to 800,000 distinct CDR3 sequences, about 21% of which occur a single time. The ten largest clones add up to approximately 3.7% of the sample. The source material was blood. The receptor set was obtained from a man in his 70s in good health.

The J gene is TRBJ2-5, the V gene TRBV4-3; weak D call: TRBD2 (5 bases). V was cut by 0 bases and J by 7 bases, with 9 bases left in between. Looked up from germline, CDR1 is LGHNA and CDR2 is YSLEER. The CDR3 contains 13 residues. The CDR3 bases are TGCGCCAGCAGCCAAGATTTAGGAGGGACCCAGTACTTC. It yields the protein CASSQDLGGTQYF.

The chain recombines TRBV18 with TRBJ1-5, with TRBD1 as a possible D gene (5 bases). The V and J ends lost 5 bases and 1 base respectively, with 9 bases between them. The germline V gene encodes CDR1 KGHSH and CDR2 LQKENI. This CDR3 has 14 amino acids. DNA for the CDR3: TGTGCCAGCTCATCGACAGACAGCAATCAGCCCCAGCATTTT. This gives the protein CASSSTDSNQPQHF.

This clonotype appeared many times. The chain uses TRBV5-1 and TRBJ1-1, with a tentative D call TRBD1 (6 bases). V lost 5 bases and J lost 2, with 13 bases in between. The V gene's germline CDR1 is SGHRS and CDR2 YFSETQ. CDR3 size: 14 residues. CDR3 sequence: CASRPTGSNTEAFF. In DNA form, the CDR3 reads TGCGCCAGCAGACCTACAGGGAGTAACACTGAAGCTTTCTTT.

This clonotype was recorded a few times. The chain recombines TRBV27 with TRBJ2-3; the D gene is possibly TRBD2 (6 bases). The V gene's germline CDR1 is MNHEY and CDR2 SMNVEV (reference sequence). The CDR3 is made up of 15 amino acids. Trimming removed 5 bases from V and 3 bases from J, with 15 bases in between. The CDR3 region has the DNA TGTGCCAGCAGTCCAGGTGTTAGCGGTACAGATACGCAGTATTTT. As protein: CASSPGVSGTDTQYF.

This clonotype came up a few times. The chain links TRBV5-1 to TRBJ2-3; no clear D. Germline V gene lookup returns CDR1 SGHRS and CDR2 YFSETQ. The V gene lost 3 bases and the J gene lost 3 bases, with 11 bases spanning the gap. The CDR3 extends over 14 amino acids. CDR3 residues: CASSSYSGTDTQYF. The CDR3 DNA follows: TGCGCCAGCAGCTCCTATAGTGGGACAGATACGCAGTATTTT. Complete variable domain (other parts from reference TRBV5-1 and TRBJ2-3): KAGVTQTPRYLIKTRGQQVTLSCSPISGHRSVSWYQQTPGQGLQFLFEYFSETQRNKGNFPGRFSGRQFSNSRSEMNVSTLELGDSALYLCASSSYSGTDTQYFGPGTRLTVL.

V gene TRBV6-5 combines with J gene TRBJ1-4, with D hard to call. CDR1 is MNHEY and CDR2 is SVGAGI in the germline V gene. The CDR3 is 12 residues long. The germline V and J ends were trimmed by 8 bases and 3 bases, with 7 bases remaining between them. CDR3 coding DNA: TGTGCCAGCTCACGGGCTAATGAAAAACTGTTTTTT. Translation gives CASSRANEKLFF.

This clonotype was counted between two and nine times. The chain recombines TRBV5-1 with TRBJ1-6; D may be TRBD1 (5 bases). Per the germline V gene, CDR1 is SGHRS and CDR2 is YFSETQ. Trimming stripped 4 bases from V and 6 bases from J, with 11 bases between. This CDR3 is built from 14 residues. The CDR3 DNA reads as TGCGCCAGCAGCGAGGGGAGGGGTAATTCACCCCTCCACTTT. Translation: CASSEGRGNSPLHF.

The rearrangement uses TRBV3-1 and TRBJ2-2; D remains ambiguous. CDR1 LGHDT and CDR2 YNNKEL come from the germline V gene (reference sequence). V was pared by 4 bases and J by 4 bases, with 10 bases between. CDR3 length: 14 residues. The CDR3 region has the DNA TGTGCCAGCAGCCCACTAACCGGCACCGGGGAGCTGTTTTTT. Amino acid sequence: CASSPLTGTGELFF.

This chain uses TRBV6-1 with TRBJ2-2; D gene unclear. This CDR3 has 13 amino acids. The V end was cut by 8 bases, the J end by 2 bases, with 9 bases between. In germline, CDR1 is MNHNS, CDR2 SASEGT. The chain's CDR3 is CASPQDNTGELFF. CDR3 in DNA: TGTGCCAGCCCGCAGGACAACACCGGGGAGCTGTTTTTT.

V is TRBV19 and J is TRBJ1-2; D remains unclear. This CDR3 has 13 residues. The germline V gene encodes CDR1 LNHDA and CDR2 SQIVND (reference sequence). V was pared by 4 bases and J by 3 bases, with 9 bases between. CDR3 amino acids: CASSKASDYGYTF. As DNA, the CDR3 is TGTGCCAGTAGTAAGGCGTCAGACTATGGCTACACCTTC.

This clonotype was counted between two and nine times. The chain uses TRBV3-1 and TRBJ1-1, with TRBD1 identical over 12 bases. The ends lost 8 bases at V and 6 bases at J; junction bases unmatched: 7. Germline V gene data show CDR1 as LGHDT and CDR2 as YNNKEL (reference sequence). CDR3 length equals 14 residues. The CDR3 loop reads CASGPGTGGAEAFF. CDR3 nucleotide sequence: TGTGCCAGCGGCCCCGGGACAGGGGGCGCTGAAGCTTTCTTT.

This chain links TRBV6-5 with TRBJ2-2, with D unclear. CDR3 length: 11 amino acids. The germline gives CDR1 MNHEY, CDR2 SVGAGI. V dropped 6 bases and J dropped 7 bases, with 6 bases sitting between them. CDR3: CASSRVGELFF. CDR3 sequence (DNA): TGTGCCAGCAGCCGAGTCGGGGAGCTGTTTTTT.

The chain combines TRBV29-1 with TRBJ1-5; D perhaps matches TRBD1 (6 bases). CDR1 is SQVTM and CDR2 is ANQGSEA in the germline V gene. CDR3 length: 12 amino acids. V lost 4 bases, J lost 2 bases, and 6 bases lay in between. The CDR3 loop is CSVGGRNQPQHF. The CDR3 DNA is TGCAGCGTTGGGGGGCGCAATCAGCCCCAGCATTTT.